Sequencing of this TCR beta chain was carried out in a study of blood T cells in healthy people across ages. This clonotype was counted between two and nine times. It was with a sample-barcoded 5' primer and a J-beta primer mix that a second PCR of roughly 7 to 11 cycles was run. TCRdb processed the 5' RACE reads anew with MiXCR; each CDR3 protein has one entry. The data hold approximately 1.5 million distinct CDR3 sequences, with around 35% observed a single time. The sample consisted of blood. This receptor was obtained from a woman aged 25 to 39 in good health.

The CDR3 nucleotides read TGTGCCAGCAGCCGCAGGATTGCGTACTATGGCTACACCTTC. The encoded protein is CASSRRIAYYGYTF. The chain is built from TRBV3-1 and TRBJ1-2; D unclear. Trimming shortened V by 4 bases and J by 3 bases, and 12 bases separated the two germline ends. Germline V gene data show CDR1 as LGHDT and CDR2 as YNNKEL (reference sequence). This CDR3 is 14 amino acids long. The full variable domain, rest sourced from reference TRBV3-1 and TRBJ1-2, is DTAVSQTPKYLVTQMGNDKSIKCEQNLGHDTMYWYKQDSKKFLKIMFSYNNKELIINETVPNRFSPKSPDKAHLNLHINSLELGDSAVYFCASSRRIAYYGYTFGSGTRLTVV.